This T cell receptor beta chain comes out of a study of blood T cells in healthy people across ages. Findings of the study overall: In older individuals, TCR beta diversity per million T cells was lower, falling roughly linearly with age.

Extracted total RNA amounted to at least 5 micrograms for each sample. Germline loops: CDR1 SNHLY, CDR2 FYNNEI. V lost 4 bases and J lost 2, with 6 bases in between. The CDR3 consists of 12 residues. Ten or more counts support this clonotype. Its antigen is undetermined. PCR was performed a second time for roughly 6 to 12 cycles using a sample-barcoded 5' primer and a J-beta primer mix. TCRdb ran MiXCR on the 5' RACE reads and lists one entry per CDR3 protein. The data show around 790,000 distinct CDR3 sequences, around two fifths seen once. The source of this sequence is a man aged 55 to 69 in good health. The sample comprised blood. This rearrangement joins TRBV2 to TRBJ2-7; D gene ambiguous. As DNA, the CDR3 is TGTGCCAGCAGTGGAGAAACCTACGAGCAGTACTTC. This sequence encodes CASSGETYEQYF.